This TCR beta chain was identified during a study of T cells in Graves' hyperthyroidism and ophthalmopathy. This CDR3 contains 9 residues. Germline V gives CDR1 SGHRS, CDR2 YFSETQ. Trimming pared 6 bases from V and 8 bases from J, leaving 3 bases between. TCR beta CDR3 region amplification was performed from RNA transcripts. The study used the HTBI primer set for a first-round RT-PCR of the TCR CDR3. TCRdb analysed the multiplex PCR reads with MiXCR anew, one entry per CDR3 protein. The sample consists of fewer than 650,000 distinct CDR3 sequences, roughly 14% of them appearing once. Those patients with uncontrolled infection, other autoimmune disease, pregnancy or lactation were excluded.

The sample consisted of blood. This TCR came from a woman in her thirties or forties with Graves' ophthalmopathy. This chain joins TRBV5-1 and TRBJ2-4; no clear D gene. Here the CDR3 reads CASTDIQYF. CDR3 nucleotides: TGCGCCAGCACAGACATTCAGTACTTC.